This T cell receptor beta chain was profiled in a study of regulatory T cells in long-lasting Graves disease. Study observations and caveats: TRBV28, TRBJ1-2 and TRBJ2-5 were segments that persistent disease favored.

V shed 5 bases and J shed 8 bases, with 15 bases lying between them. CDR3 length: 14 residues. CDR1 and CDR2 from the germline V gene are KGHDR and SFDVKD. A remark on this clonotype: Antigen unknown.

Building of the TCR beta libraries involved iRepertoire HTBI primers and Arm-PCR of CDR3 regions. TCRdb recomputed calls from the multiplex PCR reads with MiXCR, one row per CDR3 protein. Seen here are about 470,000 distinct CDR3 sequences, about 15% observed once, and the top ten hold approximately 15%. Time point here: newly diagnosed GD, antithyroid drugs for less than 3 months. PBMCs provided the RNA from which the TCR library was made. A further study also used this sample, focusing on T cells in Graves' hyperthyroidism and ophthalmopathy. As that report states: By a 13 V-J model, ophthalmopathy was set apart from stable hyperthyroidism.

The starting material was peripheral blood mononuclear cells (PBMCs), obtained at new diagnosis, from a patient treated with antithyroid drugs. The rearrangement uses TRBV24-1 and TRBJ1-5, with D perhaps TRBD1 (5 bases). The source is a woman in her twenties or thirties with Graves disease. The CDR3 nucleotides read TGTGCCACCAGTGCCCCCGGGGCCGAGAAGCCCCAGCATTTT. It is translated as CATSAPGAEKPQHF.